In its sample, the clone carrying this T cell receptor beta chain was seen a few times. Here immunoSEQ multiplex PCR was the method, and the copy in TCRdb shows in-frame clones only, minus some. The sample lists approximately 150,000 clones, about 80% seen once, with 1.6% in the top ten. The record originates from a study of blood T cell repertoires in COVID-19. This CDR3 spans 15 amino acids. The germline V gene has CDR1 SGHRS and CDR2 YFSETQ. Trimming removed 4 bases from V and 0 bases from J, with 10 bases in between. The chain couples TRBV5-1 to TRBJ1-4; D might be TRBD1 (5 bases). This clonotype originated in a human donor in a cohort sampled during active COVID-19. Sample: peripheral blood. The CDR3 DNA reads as TGCGCCAGCAGCGTAGACAGCGCAACTAATGAAAAACTGTTTTTT. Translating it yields CASSVDSATNEKLFF. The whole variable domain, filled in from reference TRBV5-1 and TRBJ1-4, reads KAGVTQTPRYLIKTRGQQVTLSCSPISGHRSVSWYQQTPGQGLQFLFEYFSETQRNKGNFPGRFSGRQFSNSRSEMNVSTLELGDSALYLCASSVDSATNEKLFFGSGTQLSVL.